The clone carrying this T cell receptor (beta chain) was counted only a few times. This sample is part of a study of blood T cell repertoires in COVID-19. On the study more broadly: Spain, Italy and the United States supplied samples that represented acute and convalescent COVID-19. In each case, the material was cDNA or gDNA derived from T cells, B-cell-depleted T cells, or PBMCs.

Under the authors' procedure: For nucleated cells, counts were estimated from reference gene primer amplification. Generated by immunoSEQ multiplex PCR, the TCRdb table keeps only in-frame clones and is missing some. V and J calls and clone size follow that table, whereas D and trimming were derived from the DNA. The sample shows around 61,000 clones, 89% of them seen only once. The source material was peripheral blood. This sequence was found in a woman aged 55-70 years with COVID-19, enrolled during active disease.

The CDR3 DNA sequence: TGTGCCAGCAGTTCCAACAGGGATCAGGGAAACACCATATATTTT. Translating gives CASSSNRDQGNTIYF. This rearrangement joins TRBV28 to TRBJ1-3; TRBD1 might be the D (6 bases). CDR1 is MDHEN and CDR2 is SYDVKM in the germline V gene. The V end was cut by 4 bases, the J end by 4 bases, with 14 bases between. This CDR3 spans 15 amino acids.